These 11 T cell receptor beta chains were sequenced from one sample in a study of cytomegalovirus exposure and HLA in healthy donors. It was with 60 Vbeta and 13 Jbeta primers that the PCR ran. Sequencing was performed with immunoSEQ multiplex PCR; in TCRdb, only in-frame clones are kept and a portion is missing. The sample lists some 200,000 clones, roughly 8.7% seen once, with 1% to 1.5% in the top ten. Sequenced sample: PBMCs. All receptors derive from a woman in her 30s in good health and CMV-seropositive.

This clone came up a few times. The chain's CDR3 is CATLMTSANYGYTF. CDR3 DNA sequence: TGTGCCACCCTTATGACAAGTGCTAACTATGGCTACACCTTC. This chain joins TRBV6-1 and TRBJ1-2, with unresolved D. V lost 10 bases and J lost 0, with 15 bases in between. The V gene's germline CDR1 is MNHNS and CDR2 SASEGT. The CDR3 spans 14 residues.

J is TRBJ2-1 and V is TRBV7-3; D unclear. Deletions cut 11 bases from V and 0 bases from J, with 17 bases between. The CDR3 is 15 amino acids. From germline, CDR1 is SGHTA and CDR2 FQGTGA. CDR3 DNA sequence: TGTGCCTCAAGCCCCCTGCGCAACTCCTACAATGAGCAGTTCTTC. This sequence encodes CASSPLRNSYNEQFF. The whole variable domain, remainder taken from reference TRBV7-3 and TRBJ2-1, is GAGVSQTPSNKVTEKGKYVELRCDPISGHTALYWYRQSLGQGPEFLIYFQGTGAADDSGLPNDRFFAVRPEGSVSTLKIQRTERGDSAVYLCASSPLRNSYNEQFFGPGTRLTVL.

CDR3 sequence (DNA): TGTGCCAGTAGTATGGGGACTGGCTTCGGGACTGAAGCTTTCTTT. It encodes CASSMGTGFGTEAFF. This chain connects TRBV19 to TRBJ1-1; possible D gene TRBD1, 5 bases. This CDR3 contains 15 residues. The V end lost 3 bases, the J end lost 5 bases, and 16 bases lay between the germline ends. The germline V gene encodes CDR1 LNHDA and CDR2 SQIVND (reference sequence).

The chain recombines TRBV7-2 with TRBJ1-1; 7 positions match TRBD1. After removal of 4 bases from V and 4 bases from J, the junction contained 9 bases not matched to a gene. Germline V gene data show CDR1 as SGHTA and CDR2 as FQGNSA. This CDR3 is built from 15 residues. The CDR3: CASSSTGRSSTEAFF. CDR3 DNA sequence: TGTGCCAGCAGCTCGACAGGGAGGTCGAGCACTGAAGCTTTCTTT.

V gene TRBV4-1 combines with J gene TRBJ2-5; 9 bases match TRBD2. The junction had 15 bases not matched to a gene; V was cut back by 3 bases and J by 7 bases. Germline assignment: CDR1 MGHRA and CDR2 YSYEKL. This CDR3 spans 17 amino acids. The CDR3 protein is CASSHAGGLRKMGTQYF. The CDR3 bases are TGCGCCAGCAGCCACGCGGGAGGGCTTCGCAAAATGGGGACCCAGTACTTC.

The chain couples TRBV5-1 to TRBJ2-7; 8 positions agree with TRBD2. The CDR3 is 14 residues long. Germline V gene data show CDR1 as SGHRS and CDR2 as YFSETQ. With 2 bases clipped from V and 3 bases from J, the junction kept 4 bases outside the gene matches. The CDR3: CASSFGSGIYEQYF. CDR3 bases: TGCGCCAGCAGCTTCGGTAGCGGGATCTACGAGCAGTACTTC. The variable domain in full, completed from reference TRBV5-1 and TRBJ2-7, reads KAGVTQTPRYLIKTRGQQVTLSCSPISGHRSVSWYQQTPGQGLQFLFEYFSETQRNKGNFPGRFSGRQFSNSRSEMNVSTLELGDSALYLCASSFGSGIYEQYFGPGTRLTVT.

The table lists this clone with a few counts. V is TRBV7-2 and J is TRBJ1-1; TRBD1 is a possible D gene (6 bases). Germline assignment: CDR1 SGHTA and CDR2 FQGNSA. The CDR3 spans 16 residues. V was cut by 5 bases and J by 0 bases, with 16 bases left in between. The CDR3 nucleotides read TGTGCCAGCAGCCTGCAAGGACAGATCATGAACACTGAAGCTTTCTTT. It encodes CASSLQGQIMNTEAFF.

CDR3 sequence: CASSPLDREETQYF. The CDR3 DNA is TGTGCCAGCTCACCACTGGACAGGGAGGAGACCCAGTACTTC. The chain uses TRBV18 and TRBJ2-5; TRBD1 matches at 8 bases. CDR3 size: 14 residues. Unmatched junction bases numbered 3, after V lost 1 base and J lost 5 bases. Germline V CDR1 and CDR2: KGHSH, LQKENI.

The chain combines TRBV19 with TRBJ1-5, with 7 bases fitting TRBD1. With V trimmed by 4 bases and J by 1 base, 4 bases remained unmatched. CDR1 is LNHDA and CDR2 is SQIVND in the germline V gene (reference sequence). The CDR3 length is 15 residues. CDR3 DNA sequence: TGTGCCAGTAGTACGACAGGGACCAGCAATCAGCCCCAGCATTTT. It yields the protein CASSTTGTSNQPQHF.

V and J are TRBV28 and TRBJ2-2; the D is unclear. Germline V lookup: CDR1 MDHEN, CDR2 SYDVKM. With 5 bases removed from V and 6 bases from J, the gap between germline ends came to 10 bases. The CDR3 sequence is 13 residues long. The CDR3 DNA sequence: TGTGCCAGCAGTCTTATTTATCCCGGGGAGCTGTTTTTT. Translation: CASSLIYPGELFF.

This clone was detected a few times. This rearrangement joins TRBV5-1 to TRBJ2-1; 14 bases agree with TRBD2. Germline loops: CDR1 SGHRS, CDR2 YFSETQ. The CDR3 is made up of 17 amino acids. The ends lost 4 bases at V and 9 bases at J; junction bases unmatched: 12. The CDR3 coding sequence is TGCGCCAGCAGCCCCCAGGGACTAGCGGGAGTTGCTGCTGAGCAGTTCTTC. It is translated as CASSPQGLAGVAAEQFF.